Sequencing of this T cell receptor (beta chain) was carried out in a study of T cells in Graves' hyperthyroidism and ophthalmopathy. What was amplified from RNA transcripts were TCR beta CDR3 regions. A set of HTBI primers served as the primers for a first-round RT-PCR of the TCR CDR3. TCRdb recomputed calls from the multiplex PCR reads with MiXCR, one row per CDR3 protein. Of 400,000 or so distinct CDR3 sequences listed, roughly 13% are singletons. The germline V gene has CDR1 MNHEY and CDR2 SVGEGT. Trimming left V 5 bases short and J 4 bases short, with 12 bases between. The CDR3 loop spans 13 amino acids. This clonotype was seen a few times.

The sequence derives from a man between 45 and 60 years old with Graves' ophthalmopathy. The rearrangement joins TRBV6-2 or TRBV6-3 to TRBJ2-7, with D tentatively TRBD1 or TRBD2 (5 bases each). The sequenced material came from blood. The chain's CDR3 is CASSRDAEYEQYF. CDR3 nucleotides: TGTGCCAGCAGTAGGGACGCTGAATACGAGCAGTACTTC.